This T cell receptor beta chain was retrieved from a study of blood T cell repertoires in COVID-19. In the study overall: Acute and convalescent COVID-19 specimens originated in the United States, Italy and Spain. T cells, B-cell-depleted T cells, or PBMCs provided the cDNA or gDNA that served as material.

This clone was seen more than once but under ten times. Trimming removed 1 base at V and 5 bases at J, with 17 bases between. Per the germline V gene, CDR1 is LNHDA and CDR2 is SQIVND (reference sequence). The CDR3 loop spans 16 amino acids. Per the original methods: Estimates of nucleated cell counts were drawn from the amplification of reference gene primers. Assay used: immunoSEQ multiplex PCR; TCRdb lists only in-frame clones, some missing. V and J calls and clone size come straight from that table; D and trimming were deduced from the DNA. The sample carries fewer than 120,000 clones, 76% recorded once.

The clonotype originates from a woman older than 75 with acute or convalescent COVID-19. This sequence joins TRBV19 and TRBJ1-1, with a possible D match to TRBD1 (6 bases). The sequencing sample was made of peripheral blood. The CDR3 DNA sequence: TGTGCCAGTAGTATAGCCCAAGGGGGGGGCTTAACTGAAGCTTTCTTT. Amino acids: CASSIAQGGGLTEAFF.